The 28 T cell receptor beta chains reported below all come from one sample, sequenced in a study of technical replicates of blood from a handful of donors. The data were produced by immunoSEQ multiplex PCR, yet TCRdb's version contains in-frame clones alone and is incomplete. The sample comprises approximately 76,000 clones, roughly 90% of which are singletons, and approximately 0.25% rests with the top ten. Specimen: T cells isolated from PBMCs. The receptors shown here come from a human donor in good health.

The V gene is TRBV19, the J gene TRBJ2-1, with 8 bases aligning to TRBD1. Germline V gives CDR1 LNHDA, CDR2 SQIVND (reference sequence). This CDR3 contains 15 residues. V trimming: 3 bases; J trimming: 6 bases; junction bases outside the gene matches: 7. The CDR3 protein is CASSITPDRGNEQFF. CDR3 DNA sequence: TGTGCCAGTAGTATTACTCCCGACAGGGGCAATGAGCAGTTCTTC.

CDR3 residues: CASSLTARGTEAFF. CDR3 nucleotides: TGTGCCAGCAGCTTAACAGCCAGGGGAACTGAAGCTTTCTTT. The rearrangement uses TRBV7-3 and TRBJ1-1, with TRBD1 as a possible D gene (6 bases). The CDR3 consists of 14 residues. V shed 0 bases and J shed 5 bases, with 10 bases lying between them. The germline gives CDR1 SGHTA, CDR2 FQGTGA.

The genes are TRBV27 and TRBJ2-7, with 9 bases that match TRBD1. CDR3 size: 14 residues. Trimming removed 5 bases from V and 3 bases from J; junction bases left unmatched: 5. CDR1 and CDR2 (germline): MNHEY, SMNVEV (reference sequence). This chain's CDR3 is CASSPGTGNYEQYF. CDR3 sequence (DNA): TGTGCCAGCAGTCCCGGGACAGGGAACTACGAGCAGTACTTC.

The CDR3 loop reads CASSLVGQGDTGELFF. CDR3 in DNA: TGTGCCAGCAGCTTGGTAGGACAGGGGGACACCGGGGAGCTGTTTTTT. The chain recombines TRBV5-4 with TRBJ2-2; 10 bases match TRBD1. Losses at the gene ends were 0 bases for V and 3 bases for J; bases not matched to a gene: 2. The CDR3 is 16 amino acids. Germline lookup yields CDR1 SGHNT and CDR2 YYREEE (reference sequence).

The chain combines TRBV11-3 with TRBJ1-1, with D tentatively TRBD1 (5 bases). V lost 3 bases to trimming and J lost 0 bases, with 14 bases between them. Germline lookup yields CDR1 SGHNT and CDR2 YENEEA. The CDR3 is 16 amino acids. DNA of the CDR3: TGTGCCAGCAGCTTCGGGGGGTGGGGAATGAACACTGAAGCTTTCTTT. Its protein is CASSFGGWGMNTEAFF.

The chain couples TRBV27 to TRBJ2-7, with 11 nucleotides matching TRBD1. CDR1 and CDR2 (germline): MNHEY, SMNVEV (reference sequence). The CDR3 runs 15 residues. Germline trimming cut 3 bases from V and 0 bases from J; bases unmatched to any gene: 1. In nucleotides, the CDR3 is TGTGCCAGCAGTTTCGGGACAGGGGGCTCCTACGAGCAGTACTTC. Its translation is CASSFGTGGSYEQYF.

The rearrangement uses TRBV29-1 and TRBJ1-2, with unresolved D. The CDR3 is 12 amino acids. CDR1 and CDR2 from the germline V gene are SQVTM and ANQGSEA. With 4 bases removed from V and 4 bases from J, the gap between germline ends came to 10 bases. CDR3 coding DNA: TGCAGCGTTGCAGGCGTCCCCTATGGCTACACCTTC. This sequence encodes CSVAGVPYGYTF.

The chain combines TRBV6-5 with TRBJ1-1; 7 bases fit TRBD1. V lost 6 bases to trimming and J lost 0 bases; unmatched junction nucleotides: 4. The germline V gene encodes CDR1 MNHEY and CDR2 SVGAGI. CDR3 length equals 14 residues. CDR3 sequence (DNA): TGTGCCAGCAGCCGGGGACAGATGAACACTGAAGCTTTCTTT. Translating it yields CASSRGQMNTEAFF.

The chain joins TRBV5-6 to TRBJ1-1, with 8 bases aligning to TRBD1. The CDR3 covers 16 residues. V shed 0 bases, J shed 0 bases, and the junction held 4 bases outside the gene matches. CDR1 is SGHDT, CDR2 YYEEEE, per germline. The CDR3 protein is CASSLAAQGVNTEAFF. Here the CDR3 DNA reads TGTGCCAGCAGCTTGGCCGCACAGGGGGTGAACACTGAAGCTTTCTTT.

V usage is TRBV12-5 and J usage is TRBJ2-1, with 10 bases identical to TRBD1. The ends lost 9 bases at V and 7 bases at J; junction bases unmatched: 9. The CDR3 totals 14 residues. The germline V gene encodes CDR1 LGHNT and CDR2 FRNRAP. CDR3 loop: CARKGQGSWNEQFF. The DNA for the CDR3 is TGTGCTAGGAAGGGACAGGGGTCTTGGAATGAGCAGTTCTTC.

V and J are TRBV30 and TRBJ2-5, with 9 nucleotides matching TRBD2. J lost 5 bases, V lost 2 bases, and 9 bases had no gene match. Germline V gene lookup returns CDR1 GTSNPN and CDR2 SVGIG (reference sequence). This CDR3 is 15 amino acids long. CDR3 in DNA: TGTGCCTGGAGTTTTCTAGCGGGGACCCACGAGACCCAGTACTTC. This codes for CAWSFLAGTHETQYF.

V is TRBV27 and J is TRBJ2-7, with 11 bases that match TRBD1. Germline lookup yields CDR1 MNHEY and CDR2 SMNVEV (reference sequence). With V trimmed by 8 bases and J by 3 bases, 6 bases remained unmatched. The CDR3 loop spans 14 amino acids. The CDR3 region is CASSPGTGGYEQYF. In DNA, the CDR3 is TGTGCCAGCTCCCCCGGGACAGGGGGCTACGAGCAGTACTTC.

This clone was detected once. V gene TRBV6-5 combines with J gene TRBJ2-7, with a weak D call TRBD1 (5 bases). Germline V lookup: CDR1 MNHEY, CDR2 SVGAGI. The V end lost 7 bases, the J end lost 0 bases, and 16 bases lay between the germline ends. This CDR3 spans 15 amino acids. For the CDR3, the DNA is TGTGCCAGCAATCCGGACACGACAGACTCCTACGAGCAGTACTTC. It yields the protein CASNPDTTDSYEQYF.

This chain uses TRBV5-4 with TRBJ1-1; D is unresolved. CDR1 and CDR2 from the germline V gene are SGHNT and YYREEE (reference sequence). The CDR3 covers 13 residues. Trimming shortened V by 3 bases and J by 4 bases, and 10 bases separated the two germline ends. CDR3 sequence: CASSSNYFTEAFF. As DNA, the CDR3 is TGTGCCAGCAGCTCCAACTATTTCACTGAAGCTTTCTTT.

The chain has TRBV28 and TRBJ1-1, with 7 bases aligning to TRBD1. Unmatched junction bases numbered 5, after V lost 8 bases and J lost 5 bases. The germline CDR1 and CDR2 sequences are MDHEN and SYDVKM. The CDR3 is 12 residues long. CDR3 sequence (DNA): TGTGCCAGCTGCACAGGGGATACTGAAGCTTTCTTT. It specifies CASCTGDTEAFF.

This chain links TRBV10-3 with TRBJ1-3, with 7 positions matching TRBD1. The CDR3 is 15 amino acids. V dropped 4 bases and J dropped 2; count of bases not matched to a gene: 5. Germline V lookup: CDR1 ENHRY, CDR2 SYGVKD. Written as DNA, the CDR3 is TGTGCCATCAGTGCCGGAGGGGGCACTGGAAACACCATATATTTT. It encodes CAISAGGGTGNTIYF.

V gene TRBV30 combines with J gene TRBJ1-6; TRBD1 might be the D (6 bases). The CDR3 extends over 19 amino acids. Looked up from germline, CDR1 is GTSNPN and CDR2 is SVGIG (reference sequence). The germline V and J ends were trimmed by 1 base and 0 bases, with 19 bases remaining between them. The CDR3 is CAWSGAGDMMSSYNSPLHF. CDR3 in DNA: TGTGCCTGGAGTGGAGCAGGGGATATGATGAGCTCCTATAATTCACCCCTCCACTTT.

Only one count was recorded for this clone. The CDR3 region has the DNA TGTGCCAGCAGGGGGCAGGGAGGCACCTACAATGAGCAGTTCTTC. Its protein product is CASRGQGGTYNEQFF. The chain combines TRBV6-5 with TRBJ2-1, with TRBD2 as a possible D gene (6 bases). CDR3 length equals 15 residues. Germline CDR1 MNHEY, CDR2 SVGAGI. Trimming shortened V by 6 bases and J by 2 bases, and 14 bases separated the two germline ends.

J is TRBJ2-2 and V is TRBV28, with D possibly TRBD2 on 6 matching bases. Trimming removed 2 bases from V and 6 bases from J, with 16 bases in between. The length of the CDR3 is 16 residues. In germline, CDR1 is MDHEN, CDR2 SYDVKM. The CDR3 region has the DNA TGTGCCAGCAGTTTACTGGGAACGGGGGAGGCCGGGGAGCTGTTTTTT. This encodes CASSLLGTGEAGELFF.

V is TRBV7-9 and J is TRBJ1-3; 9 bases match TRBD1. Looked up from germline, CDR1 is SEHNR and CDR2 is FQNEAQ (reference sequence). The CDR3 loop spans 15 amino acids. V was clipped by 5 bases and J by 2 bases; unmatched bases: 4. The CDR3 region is CASSPGTGTGNTIYF. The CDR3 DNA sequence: TGTGCCAGCAGCCCCGGGACAGGGACTGGAAACACCATATATTTT.

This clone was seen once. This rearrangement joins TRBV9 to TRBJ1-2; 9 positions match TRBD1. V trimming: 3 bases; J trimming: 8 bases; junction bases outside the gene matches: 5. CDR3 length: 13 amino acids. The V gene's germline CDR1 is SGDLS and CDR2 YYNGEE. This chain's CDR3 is CASSATGGAGYTF. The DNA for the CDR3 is TGTGCCAGCAGCGCAACAGGGGGCGCAGGCTACACCTTC.

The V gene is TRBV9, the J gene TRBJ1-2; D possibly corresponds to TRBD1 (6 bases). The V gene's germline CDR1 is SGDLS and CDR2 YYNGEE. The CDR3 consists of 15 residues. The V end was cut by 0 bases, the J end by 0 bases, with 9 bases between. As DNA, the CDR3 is TGTGCCAGCAGCGTAGAATGGGGGCCTAACTATGGCTACACCTTC. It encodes CASSVEWGPNYGYTF.

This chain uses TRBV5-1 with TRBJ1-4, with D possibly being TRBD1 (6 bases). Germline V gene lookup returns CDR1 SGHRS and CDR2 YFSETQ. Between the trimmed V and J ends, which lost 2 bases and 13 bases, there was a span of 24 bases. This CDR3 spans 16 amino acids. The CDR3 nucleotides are TGCGCCAGCAGCTTAAGCGGGGGCGACGCAAGTGGACGACTGTTTTTT. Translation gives CASSLSGGDASGRLFF.

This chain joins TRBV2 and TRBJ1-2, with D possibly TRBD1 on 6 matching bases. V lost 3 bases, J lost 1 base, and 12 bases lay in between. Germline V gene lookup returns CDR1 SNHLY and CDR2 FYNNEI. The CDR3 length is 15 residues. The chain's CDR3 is CASSELGARNYGYTF. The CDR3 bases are TGTGCCAGCAGTGAGTTGGGGGCCCGTAACTATGGCTACACCTTC. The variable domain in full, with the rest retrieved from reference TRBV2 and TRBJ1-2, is EPEVTQTPSHQVTQMGQEVILRCVPISNHLYFYWYRQILGQKVEFLVSFYNNEISEKSEIFDDQFSVERPDGSNFTLKIRSTKLEDSAMYFCASSELGARNYGYTFGSGTRLTVV.

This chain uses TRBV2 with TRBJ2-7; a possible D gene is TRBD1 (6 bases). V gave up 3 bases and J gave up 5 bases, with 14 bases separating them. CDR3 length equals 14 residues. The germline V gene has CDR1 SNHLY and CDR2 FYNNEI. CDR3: CASSEENRADEQYF. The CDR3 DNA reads TGTGCCAGCAGTGAGGAGAACAGGGCGGACGAGCAGTACTTC.

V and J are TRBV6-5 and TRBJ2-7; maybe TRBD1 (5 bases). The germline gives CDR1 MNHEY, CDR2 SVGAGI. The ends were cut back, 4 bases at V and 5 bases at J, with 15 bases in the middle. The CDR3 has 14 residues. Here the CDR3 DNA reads TGTGCCAGCAGTTCCCTCTCAGGGTCCCACGAGCAGTACTTC. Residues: CASSSLSGSHEQYF.

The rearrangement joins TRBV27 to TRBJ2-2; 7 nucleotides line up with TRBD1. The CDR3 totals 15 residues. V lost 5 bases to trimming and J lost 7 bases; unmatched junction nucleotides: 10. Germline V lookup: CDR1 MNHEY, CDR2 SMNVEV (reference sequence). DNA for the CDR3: TGTGCCAGCAGTAACACGGGACAGCTAAACGGGGAGCTGTTTTTT. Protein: CASSNTGQLNGELFF.

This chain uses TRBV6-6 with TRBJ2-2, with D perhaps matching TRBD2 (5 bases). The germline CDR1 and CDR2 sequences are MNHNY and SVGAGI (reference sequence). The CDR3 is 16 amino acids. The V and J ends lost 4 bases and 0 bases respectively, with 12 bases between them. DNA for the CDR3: TGTGCCAGCAGTTCCCCCGCCGGGACGAACACCGGGGAGCTGTTTTTT. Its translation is CASSSPAGTNTGELFF.